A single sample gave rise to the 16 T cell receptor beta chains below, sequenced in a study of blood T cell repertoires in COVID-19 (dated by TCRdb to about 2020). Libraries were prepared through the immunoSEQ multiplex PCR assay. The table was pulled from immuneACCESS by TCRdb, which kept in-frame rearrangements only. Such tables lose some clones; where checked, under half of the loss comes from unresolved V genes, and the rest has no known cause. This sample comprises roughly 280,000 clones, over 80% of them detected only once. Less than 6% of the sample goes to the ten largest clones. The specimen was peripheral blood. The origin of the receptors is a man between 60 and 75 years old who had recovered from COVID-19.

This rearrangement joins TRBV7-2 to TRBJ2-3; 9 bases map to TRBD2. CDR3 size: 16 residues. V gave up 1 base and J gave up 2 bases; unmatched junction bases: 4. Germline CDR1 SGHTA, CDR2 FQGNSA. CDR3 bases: TGTGCCAGCAGCTTAGGCGGGGGGGCCCCCACAGATACGCAGTATTTT. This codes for CASSLGGGAPTDTQYF.

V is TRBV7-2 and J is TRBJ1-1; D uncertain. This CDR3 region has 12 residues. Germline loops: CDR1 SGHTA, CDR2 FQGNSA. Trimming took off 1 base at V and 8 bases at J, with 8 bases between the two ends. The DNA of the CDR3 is TGTGCCAGCAGCTTAGGGCGGGGAGAAGCTTTCTTT. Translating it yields CASSLGRGEAFF.

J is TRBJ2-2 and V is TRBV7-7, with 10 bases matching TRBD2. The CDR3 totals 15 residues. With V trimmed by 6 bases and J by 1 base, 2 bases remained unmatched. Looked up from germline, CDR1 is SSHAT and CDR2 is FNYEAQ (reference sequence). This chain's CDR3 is CASSRLAGNTGELFF. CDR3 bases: TGTGCCAGCAGTAGACTAGCGGGGAACACCGGGGAGCTGTTTTTT. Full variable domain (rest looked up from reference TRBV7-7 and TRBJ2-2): GAGVSQSPRYKVTKRGQDVTLRCDPISSHATLYWYQQALGQGPEFLTYFNYEAQPDKSGLPSDRFSAERPEGSISTLTIQRTEQRDSAMYRCASSRLAGNTGELFFGEGSRLTVL.

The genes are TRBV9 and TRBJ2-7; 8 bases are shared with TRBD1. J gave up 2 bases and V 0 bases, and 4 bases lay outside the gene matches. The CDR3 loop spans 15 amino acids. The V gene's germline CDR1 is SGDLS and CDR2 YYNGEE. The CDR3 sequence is CASSVGQGAAYEQYF. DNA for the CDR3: TGTGCCAGCAGCGTAGGTCAGGGGGCCGCCTACGAGCAGTACTTC.

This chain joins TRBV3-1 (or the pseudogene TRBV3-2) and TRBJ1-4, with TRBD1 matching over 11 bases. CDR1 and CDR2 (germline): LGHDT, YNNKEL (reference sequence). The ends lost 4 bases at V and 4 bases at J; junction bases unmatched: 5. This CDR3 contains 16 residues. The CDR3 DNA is TGTGCCAGCAGCCCACAGGGACAGGGGGTTAATGAAAAACTGTTTTTT. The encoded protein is CASSPQGQGVNEKLFF.

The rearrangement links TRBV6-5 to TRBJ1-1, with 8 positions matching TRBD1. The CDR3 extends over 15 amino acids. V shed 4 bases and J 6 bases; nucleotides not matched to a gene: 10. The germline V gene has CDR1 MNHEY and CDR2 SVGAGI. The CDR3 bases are TGTGCCAGCAGTTCCCGACAGGGGAAAGGGGCTGAAGCTTTCTTT. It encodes CASSSRQGKGAEAFF.

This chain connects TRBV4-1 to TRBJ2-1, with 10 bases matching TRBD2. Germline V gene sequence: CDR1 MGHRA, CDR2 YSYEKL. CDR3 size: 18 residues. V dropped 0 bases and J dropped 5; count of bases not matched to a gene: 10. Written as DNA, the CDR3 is TGCGCCAGCAGCCAAGACAAATCGGGAGCGGGGGGGCACAATGAGCAGTTCTTC. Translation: CASSQDKSGAGGHNEQFF.

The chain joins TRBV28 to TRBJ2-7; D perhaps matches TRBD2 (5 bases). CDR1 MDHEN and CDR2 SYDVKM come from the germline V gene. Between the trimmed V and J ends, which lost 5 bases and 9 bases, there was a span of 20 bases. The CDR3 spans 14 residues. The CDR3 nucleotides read TGTGCCAGCAGTCTCAAACGCGGCGGGCTCGGGCAGTACTTC. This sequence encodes CASSLKRGGLGQYF.

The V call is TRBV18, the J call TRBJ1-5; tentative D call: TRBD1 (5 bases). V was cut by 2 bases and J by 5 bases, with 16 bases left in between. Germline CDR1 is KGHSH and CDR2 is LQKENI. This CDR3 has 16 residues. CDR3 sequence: CASSPGAGLLDQPQHF. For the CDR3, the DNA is TGTGCCAGCTCACCAGGGGCGGGGCTATTAGATCAGCCCCAGCATTTT.

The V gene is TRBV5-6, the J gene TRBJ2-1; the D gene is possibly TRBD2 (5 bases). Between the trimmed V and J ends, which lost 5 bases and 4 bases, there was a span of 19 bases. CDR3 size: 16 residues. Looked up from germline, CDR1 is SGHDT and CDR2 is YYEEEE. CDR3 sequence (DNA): TGTGCCAGCAGTACTAGGGTGACTGTGGCGTACAATGAGCAGTTCTTC. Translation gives CASSTRVTVAYNEQFF.

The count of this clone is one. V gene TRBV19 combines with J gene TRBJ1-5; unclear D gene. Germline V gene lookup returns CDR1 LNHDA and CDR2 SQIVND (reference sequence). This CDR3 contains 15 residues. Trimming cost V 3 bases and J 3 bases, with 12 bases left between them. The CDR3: CASSIIGENNQPQHF. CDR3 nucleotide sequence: TGTGCCAGTAGTATTATTGGAGAAAACAATCAGCCCCAGCATTTT.

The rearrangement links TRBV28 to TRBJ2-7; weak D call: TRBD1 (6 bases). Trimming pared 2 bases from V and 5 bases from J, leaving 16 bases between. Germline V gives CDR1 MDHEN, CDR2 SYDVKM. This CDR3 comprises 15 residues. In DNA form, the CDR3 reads TGTGCCAGCAGTTTAGGTTCCCAGGGGAGCAACGAGCAGTACTTC. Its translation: CASSLGSQGSNEQYF.

The CDR3 protein is CASTSGETQYF. CDR3 bases: TGTGCCTCGACTAGCGGAGAGACCCAGTACTTC. J is TRBJ2-5 and V is TRBV12-3 or TRBV12-4; TRBD2 aligns across 9 bases. The CDR3 totals 11 residues. Losses at the gene ends were 11 bases for V and 4 bases for J; bases not matched to a gene: 2.

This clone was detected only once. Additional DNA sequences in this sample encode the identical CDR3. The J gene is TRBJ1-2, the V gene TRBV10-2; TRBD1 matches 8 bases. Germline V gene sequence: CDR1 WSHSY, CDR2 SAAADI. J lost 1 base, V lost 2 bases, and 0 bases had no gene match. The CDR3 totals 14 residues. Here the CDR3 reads CASSEDRGNYGYTF. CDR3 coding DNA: TGCGCCAGCAGTGAGGACAGGGGTAACTATGGCTACACCTTC.

The CDR3 DNA follows: TGTGCCAGCCTTCGCCGGGGGGCAACAGAGACCCAGTACTTC. This sequence encodes CASLRRGATETQYF. The rearrangement uses TRBV2 and TRBJ2-5; D possibly corresponds to TRBD2 (7 bases). Trimming pared 8 bases from V and 4 bases from J, leaving 17 bases between. The CDR3 totals 14 residues. The germline CDR1 and CDR2 sequences are SNHLY and FYNNEI.

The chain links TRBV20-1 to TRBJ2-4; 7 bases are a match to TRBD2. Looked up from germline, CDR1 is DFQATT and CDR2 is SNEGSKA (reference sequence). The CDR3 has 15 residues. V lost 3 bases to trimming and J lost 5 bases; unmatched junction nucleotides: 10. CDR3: CSASYSTSPENIQYF. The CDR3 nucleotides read TGCAGTGCTAGTTATTCGACTAGCCCTGAAAACATTCAGTACTTC.